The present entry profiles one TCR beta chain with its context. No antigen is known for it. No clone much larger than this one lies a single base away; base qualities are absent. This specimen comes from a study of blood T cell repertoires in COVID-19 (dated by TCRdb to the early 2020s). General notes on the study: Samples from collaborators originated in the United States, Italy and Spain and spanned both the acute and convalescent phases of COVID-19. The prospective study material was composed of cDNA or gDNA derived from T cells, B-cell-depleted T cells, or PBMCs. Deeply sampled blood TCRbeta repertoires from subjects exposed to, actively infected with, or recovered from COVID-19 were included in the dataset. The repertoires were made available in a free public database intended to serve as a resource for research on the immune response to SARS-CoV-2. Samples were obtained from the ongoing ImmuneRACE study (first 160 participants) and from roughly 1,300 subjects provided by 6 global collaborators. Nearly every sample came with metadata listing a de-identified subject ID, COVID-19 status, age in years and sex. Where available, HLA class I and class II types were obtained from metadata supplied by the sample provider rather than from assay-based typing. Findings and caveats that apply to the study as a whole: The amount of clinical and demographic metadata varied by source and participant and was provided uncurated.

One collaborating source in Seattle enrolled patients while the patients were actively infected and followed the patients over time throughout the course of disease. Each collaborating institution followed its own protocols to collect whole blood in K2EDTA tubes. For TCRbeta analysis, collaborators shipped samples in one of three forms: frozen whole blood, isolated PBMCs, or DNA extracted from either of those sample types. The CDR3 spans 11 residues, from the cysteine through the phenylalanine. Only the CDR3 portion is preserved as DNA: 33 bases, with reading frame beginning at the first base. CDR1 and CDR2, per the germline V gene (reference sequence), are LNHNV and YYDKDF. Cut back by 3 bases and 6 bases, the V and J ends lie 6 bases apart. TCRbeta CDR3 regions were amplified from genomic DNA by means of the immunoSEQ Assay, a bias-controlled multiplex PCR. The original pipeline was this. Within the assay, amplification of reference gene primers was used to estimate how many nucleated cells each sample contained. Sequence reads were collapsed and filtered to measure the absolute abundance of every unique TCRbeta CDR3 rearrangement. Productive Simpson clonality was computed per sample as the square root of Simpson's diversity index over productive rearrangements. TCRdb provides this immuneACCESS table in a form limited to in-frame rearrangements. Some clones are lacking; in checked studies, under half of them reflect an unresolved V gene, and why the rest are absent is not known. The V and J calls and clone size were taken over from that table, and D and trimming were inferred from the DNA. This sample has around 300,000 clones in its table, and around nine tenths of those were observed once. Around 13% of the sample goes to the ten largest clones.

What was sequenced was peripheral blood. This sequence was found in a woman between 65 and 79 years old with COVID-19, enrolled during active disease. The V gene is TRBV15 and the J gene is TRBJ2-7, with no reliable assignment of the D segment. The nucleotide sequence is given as TGTGCCACCAGCAGGAGTGCCGAGCAGTACTTC. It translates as CATSRSAEQYF.